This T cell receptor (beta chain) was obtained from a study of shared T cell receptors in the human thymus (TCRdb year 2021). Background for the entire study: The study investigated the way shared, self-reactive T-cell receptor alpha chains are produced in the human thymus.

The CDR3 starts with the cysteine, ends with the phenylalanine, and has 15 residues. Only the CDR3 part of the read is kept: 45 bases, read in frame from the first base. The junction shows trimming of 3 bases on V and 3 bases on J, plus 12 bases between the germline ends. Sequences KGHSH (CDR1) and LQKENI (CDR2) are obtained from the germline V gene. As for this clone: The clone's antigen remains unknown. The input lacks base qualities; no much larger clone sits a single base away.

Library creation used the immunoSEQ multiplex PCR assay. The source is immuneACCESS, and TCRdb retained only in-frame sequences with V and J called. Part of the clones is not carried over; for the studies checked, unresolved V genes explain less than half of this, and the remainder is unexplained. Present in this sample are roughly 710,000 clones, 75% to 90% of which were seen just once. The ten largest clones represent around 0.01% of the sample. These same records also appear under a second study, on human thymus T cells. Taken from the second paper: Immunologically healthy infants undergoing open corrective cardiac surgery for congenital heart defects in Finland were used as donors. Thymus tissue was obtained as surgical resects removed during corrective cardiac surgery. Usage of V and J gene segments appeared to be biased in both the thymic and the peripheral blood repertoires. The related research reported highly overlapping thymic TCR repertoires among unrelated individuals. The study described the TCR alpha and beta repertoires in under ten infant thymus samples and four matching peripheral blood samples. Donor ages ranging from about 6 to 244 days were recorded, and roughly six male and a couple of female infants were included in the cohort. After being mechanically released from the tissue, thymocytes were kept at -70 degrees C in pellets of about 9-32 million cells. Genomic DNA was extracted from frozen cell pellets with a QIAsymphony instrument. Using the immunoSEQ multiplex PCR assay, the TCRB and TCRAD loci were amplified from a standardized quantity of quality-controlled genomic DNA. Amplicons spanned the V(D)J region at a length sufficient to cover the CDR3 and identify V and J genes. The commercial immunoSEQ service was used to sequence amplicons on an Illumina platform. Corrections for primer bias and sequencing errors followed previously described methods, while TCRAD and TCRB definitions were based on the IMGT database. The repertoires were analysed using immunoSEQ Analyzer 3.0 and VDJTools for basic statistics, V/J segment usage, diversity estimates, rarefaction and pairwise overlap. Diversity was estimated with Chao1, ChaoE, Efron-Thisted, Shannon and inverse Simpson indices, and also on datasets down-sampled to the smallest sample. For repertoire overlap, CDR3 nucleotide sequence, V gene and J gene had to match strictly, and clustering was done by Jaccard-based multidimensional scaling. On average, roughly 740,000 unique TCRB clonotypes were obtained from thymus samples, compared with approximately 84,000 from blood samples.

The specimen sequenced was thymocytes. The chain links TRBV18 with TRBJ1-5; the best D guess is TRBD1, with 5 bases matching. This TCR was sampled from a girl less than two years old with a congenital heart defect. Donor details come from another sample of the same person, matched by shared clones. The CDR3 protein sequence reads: CASSPQGWFNQPQHF. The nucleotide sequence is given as TGTGCCAGCTCACCGCAGGGCTGGTTCAATCAGCCCCAGCATTTT.